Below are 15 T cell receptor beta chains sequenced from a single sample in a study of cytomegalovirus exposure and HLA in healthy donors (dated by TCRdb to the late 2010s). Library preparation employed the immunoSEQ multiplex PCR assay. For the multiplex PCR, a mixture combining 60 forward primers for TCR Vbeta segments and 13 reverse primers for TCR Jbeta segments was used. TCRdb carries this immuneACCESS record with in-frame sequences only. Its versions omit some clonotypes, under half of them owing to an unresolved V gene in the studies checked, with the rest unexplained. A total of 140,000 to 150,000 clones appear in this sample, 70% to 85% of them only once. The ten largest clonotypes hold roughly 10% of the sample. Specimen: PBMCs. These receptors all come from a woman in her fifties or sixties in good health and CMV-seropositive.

The CDR3 DNA sequence: TGTGCCAGTAGCTTCGGAGGGCGCTACGAGCAGTACTTC. Translation: CASSFGGRYEQYF. The chain is built from TRBV19 and TRBJ2-7; possible D gene TRBD2, 6 bases. Trimming removed 6 bases from V and 3 bases from J, with 12 bases in between. CDR1 LNHDA and CDR2 SQIVND come from the germline V gene (reference sequence). This CDR3 is 13 amino acids long.

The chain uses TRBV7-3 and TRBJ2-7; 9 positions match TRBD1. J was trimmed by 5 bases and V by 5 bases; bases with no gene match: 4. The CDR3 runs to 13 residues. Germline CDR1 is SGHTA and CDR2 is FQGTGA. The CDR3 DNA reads TGTGCCAGCAGCCCCGGACAGGGGAACGAGCAGTACTTC. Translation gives CASSPGQGNEQYF.

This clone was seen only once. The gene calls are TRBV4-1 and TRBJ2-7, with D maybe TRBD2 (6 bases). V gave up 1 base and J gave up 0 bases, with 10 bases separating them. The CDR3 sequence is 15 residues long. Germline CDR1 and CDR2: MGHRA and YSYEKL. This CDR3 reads CASSQVPGSSYEQYF. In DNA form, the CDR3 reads TGCGCCAGCAGCCAAGTACCCGGGAGCTCCTACGAGCAGTACTTC.

The DNA of the CDR3 is TGCGCCAGCAGCTTGGTCCCAGGGGAAGGCTACACCTTC. Translated, it gives CASSLVPGEGYTF. This chain joins TRBV5-1 and TRBJ1-2; weak D call: TRBD1 (6 bases). The CDR3 runs to 13 residues. Germline V lookup: CDR1 SGHRS, CDR2 YFSETQ. The V and J ends lost 0 bases and 8 bases respectively, with 11 bases between them.

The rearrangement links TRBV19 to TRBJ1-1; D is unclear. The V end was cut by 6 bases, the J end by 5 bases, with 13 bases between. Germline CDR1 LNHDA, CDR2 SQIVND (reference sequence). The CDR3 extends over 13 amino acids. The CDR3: CASSATSATEAFF. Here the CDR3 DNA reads TGTGCCAGTAGCGCCACCTCAGCGACTGAAGCTTTCTTT.

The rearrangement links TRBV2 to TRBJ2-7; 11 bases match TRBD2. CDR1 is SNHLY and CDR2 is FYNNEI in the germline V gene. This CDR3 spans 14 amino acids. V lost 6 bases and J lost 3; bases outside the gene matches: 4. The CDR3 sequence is CASRGTSGHYEQYF. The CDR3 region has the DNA TGTGCCAGCAGAGGGACTAGCGGCCACTACGAGCAGTACTTC.

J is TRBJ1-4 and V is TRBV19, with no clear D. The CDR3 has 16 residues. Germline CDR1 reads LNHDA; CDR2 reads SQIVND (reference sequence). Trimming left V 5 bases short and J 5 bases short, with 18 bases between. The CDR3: CASSPLGRGPNEKLFF. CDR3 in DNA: TGTGCCAGTAGTCCTTTGGGGAGAGGACCGAATGAAAAACTGTTTTTT.

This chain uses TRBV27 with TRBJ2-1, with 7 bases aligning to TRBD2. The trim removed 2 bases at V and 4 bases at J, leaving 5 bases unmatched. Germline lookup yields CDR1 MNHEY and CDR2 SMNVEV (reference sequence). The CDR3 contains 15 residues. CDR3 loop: CASSLTGGSYNEQFF. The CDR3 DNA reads TGTGCCAGCAGTTTAACTGGCGGGAGTTACAATGAGCAGTTCTTC.

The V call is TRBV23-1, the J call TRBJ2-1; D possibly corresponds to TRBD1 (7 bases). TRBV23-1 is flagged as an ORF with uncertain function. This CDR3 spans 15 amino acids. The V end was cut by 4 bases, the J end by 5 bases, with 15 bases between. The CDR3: CASSRGQEGNNEQFF. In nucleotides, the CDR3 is TGCGCCAGCAGTCGAGGACAGGAGGGAAACAATGAGCAGTTCTTC.

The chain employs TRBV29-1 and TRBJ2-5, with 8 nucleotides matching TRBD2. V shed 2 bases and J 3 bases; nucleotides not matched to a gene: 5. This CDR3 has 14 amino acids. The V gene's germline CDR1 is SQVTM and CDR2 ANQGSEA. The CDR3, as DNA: TGCAGCGTTGAACTAGCGGGTTTGAAAGAGACCCAGTACTTC. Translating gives CSVELAGLKETQYF.

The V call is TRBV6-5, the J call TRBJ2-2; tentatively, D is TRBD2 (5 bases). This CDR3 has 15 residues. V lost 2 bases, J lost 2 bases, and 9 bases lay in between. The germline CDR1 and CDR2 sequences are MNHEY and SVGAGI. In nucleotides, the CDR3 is TGTGCCAGCAGTTACAAGGACTTAAACACCGGGGAGCTGTTTTTT. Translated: CASSYKDLNTGELFF.

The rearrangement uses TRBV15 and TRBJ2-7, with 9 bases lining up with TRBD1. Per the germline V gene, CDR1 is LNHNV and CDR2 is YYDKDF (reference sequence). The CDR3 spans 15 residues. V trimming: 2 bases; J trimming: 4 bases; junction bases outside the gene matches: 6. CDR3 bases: TGTGCCACCAGCAGACTTACAGGGGGCGTTTACGAGCAGTACTTC. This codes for CATSRLTGGVYEQYF.

The CDR3 DNA sequence: TGTGCCAGCAGTTCGGGGGTGAACACTGAAGCTTTCTTT. Translating gives CASSSGVNTEAFF. This rearrangement joins TRBV28 to TRBJ1-1, with D tentatively TRBD1 (5 bases). The V gene lost 4 bases and the J gene lost 0 bases, with 6 bases spanning the gap. The V gene's germline CDR1 is MDHEN and CDR2 SYDVKM. There are 13 residues in the CDR3.

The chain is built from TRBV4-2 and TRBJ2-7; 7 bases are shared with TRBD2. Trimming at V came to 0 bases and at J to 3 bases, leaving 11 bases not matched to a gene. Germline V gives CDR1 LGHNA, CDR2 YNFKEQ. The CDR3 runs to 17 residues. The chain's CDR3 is CASSQEMFFLADYEQYF. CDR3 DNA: TGTGCCAGCAGCCAAGAGATGTTTTTTCTAGCGGACTACGAGCAGTACTTC.

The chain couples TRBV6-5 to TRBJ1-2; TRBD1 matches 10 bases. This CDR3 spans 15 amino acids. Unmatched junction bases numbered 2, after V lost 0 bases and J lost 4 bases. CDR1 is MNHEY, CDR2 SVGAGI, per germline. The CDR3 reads CASSYSGQGTYGYTF. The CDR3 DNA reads TGTGCCAGCAGTTACTCGGGACAGGGGACCTATGGCTACACCTTC.